Following are 13 T cell receptor beta chains from one sample sequenced in a study of blood T cell repertoires in COVID-19. The method was immunoSEQ multiplex PCR; TCRdb's version includes in-frame clones alone and lacks a portion of them. The data contain roughly 300,000 clones, approximately 91% of them singletons. Sequenced sample: PBMCs or T cells enriched from blood (not recorded which). Every receptor here comes from a woman between 40 and 50 years old with acute COVID-19.

V usage is TRBV5-6 and J usage is TRBJ1-2; a weak D match, TRBD1 (5 bases). V shed 1 base and J shed 5 bases, with 15 bases lying between them. The CDR3 is 15 residues long. Germline V gives CDR1 SGHDT, CDR2 YYEEEE. CDR3 nucleotide sequence: TGTGCCAGCAGCTTGAAGACCGCAGGGACTTATGGCTACACCTTC. Residues: CASSLKTAGTYGYTF.

V is TRBV11-3 and J is TRBJ2-7, with TRBD2 matching 10 bases. The germline gives CDR1 SGHNT, CDR2 YENEEA. After removal of 1 base from V and 4 bases from J, the junction contained 4 bases not matched to a gene. This CDR3 spans 15 amino acids. The CDR3 region has the DNA TGTGCCAGCAGCTTAGCTAGCGGGAGCGCTTACGAGCAGTACTTC. It translates to CASSLASGSAYEQYF.

This chain connects TRBV5-1 to TRBJ1-4; D is perhaps TRBD1 (6 bases). Trimming shortened V by 0 bases and J by 7 bases, and 10 bases separated the two germline ends. Looked up from germline, CDR1 is SGHRS and CDR2 is YFSETQ. The CDR3 runs 14 residues. The CDR3 reads CASSLEGGGEKLFF. CDR3 DNA sequence: TGCGCCAGCAGCTTGGAGGGAGGGGGTGAAAAACTGTTTTTT.

The V gene is TRBV7-2, the J gene TRBJ2-1, with 7 bases matching TRBD2. The V segment lost 2 bases and the J segment 4 bases; nucleotides outside the gene matches: 11. The CDR3 runs 17 residues. CDR1 is SGHTA and CDR2 is FQGNSA in the germline V gene. CDR3 sequence reads: CASSLREGHNTYNEQFF. The CDR3 DNA sequence: TGTGCCAGCAGCTTAAGGGAGGGGCACAACACATACAATGAGCAGTTCTTC.

V gene TRBV5-4 combines with J gene TRBJ2-1; 7 bases align to TRBD1. CDR1 is SGHNT and CDR2 is YYREEE in the germline V gene (reference sequence). V lost 0 bases to trimming and J lost 2 bases; unmatched junction nucleotides: 2. The CDR3 is made up of 15 amino acids. The CDR3 DNA follows: TGTGCCAGCAGCTTGGTTCAGGGGGCCTACAATGAGCAGTTCTTC. Its translation: CASSLVQGAYNEQFF. Full variable domain (remainder filled in from reference TRBV5-4 and TRBJ2-1): ETGVTQSPTHLIKTRGQQVTLRCSSQSGHNTVSWYQQALGQGPQFIFQYYREEENGRGNFPPRFSGLQFPNYSSELNVNALELDDSALYLCASSLVQGAYNEQFFGPGTRLTVL.

V gene TRBV5-5 combines with J gene TRBJ1-3, with TRBD1 identical over 10 bases. The V and J ends lost 5 bases and 4 bases, in that order; junction bases with no gene match: 3. The V gene's germline CDR1 is SGHKS and CDR2 YYEKEE (reference sequence). This CDR3 is built from 14 residues. This CDR3 is CASSRGQGGNTIYF. CDR3 in DNA: TGTGCCAGCAGTCGGGGACAGGGGGGAAACACCATATATTTT.

V and J are TRBV11-2 and TRBJ2-1, with 7 bases aligning to TRBD1. The V segment lost 3 bases and the J segment 7 bases; nucleotides outside the gene matches: 12. Germline V gene data show CDR1 as SGHAT and CDR2 as FQNNGV. The CDR3 extends over 16 amino acids. CDR3 residues: CASSFLGTVLRNEQFF. CDR3 bases: TGTGCCAGCAGCTTTCTCGGGACAGTTTTGCGGAATGAGCAGTTCTTC.

The chain couples TRBV4-3 to TRBJ1-1; the D gene is possibly TRBD1 (5 bases). V lost 3 bases to trimming and J lost 3 bases, with 11 bases between them. CDR3 length: 14 amino acids. Germline values: CDR1 LGHNA, CDR2 YSLEER. As DNA, the CDR3 is TGCGCCAGCAGCCAGGGACTGGCAGACACTGAAGCTTTCTTT. Translated, it gives CASSQGLADTEAFF.

The chain recombines TRBV21-1 with TRBJ2-5; the table names TRBD2, a call not compared with the DNA. TRBV21-1 is a known pseudogene. This CDR3 region has 14 residues. This chain's CDR3 is CASSPPPRQETQYF. The CDR3 DNA sequence: TGTGCCAGCAGCCCTCCCCCGCGCCAAGAGACCCAGTACTTC.

CDR3: CASSLGTGKTYEQYF. The CDR3 bases are TGTGCCAGCAGCTTGGGGACTGGGAAAACCTACGAGCAGTACTTC. The rearrangement joins TRBV7-9 to TRBJ2-7, with D possibly TRBD2 on 6 matching bases. The germline gives CDR1 SEHNR, CDR2 FQNEAQ (reference sequence). This CDR3 region has 15 residues. The germline V and J ends were trimmed by 3 bases and 2 bases, with 14 bases remaining between them.

The chain joins TRBV25-1 to TRBJ1-3; 8 bases map to TRBD1. CDR1 and CDR2 (germline): MGHDK, SYGVNS. With 2 bases clipped from V and 0 bases from J, the junction kept 6 bases outside the gene matches. The CDR3 length is 17 residues. CDR3 sequence reads: CASSENSGTGSGNTIYF. The CDR3 region has the DNA TGTGCCAGCAGTGAAAATTCGGGGACAGGCTCTGGAAACACCATATATTTT.

The J gene is TRBJ2-1, the V gene TRBV29-1, with D possibly TRBD2 on 6 matching bases. V lost 5 bases and J 5 bases, leaving 16 bases between the germline ends. Germline V gene data show CDR1 as SQVTM and CDR2 as ANQGSEA. This CDR3 comprises 14 residues. The CDR3 coding sequence is TGCAGCGTTAATTCGGGCGGGAAGGACAATGAGCAGTTCTTC. Translating it yields CSVNSGGKDNEQFF.

This rearrangement joins TRBV9 to TRBJ2-7; tentatively, D is TRBD2 (5 bases). CDR1 SGDLS and CDR2 YYNGEE come from the germline V gene. There are 14 residues in the CDR3. Trimming took off 2 bases at V and 3 bases at J, with 12 bases between the two ends. The CDR3 DNA follows: TGTGCCAGCAGCGTCGAGGCGGGCGACTACGAGCAGTACTTC. As protein: CASSVEAGDYEQYF.